This TCR beta chain originates from a study of Graves' ophthalmopathy and Graves' hyperthyroidism. Aged 18 to 65, hyperthyroidism patients had been newly diagnosed, with under 2 months' duration. The study excluded patients with other autoimmune diseases, uncontrolled infections, pregnancy or lactation. Clinical symptoms, serum thyroxine, TRAb, thyroid ultrasound and orbital computed tomography were relied on for diagnosis. The study, taken as a whole, reports: Clonotypes were expanded in thyroid at above 0.001 frequency, and most also appeared in blood.

TCR beta CDR3 regions were amplified from RNA transcripts. An initial RT-PCR round employing HTBI primers preceded a second-round multiplex PCR. TCRdb processed the multiplex PCR reads anew with MiXCR; each CDR3 protein has one entry. The sample gives about 1.2 million distinct CDR3 sequences, 36% of which show up once; around 10% is in the top ten. The CDR3 loop spans 12 amino acids. V lost 8 bases to trimming and J lost 2 bases; unmatched junction nucleotides: 3. This clonotype occurred many times. What it binds is not known. Sequenced: peripheral blood or thyroid tissue (not recorded which). The receptor comes from an adult man with Graves' hyperthyroidism. This chain uses TRBV12-3 or TRBV12-4 with TRBJ2-7; 7 bases agree with TRBD2. The CDR3 DNA follows: TGTGCCAGCCACGGGGGGACCTACGAGCAGTACTTC. Its translation is CASHGGTYEQYF.